A single sample gave rise to the 12 T cell receptor beta chains below, sequenced in a study of blood T cells in healthy people across ages. Sample-barcoded 5' priming and a J-beta primer mix drove a second PCR of roughly 6 to 12 cycles. TCRdb analysed the 5' RACE reads with MiXCR anew, one entry per CDR3 protein. The table has over 1,200,000 distinct CDR3 sequences, approximately 59% seen once; the top ten hold over 5%. Sequencing input: blood. The receptors originated from a young man in good health.

This sequence joins TRBV27 and TRBJ1-4, with D perhaps TRBD1 (6 bases). Germline values: CDR1 MNHEY, CDR2 SMNVEV (reference sequence). There are 14 residues in the CDR3. V lost 3 bases and J lost 7, with 12 bases in between. This CDR3 is CASSFGQFGEKLFF. Written as DNA, the CDR3 is TGTGCCAGCAGTTTTGGACAGTTCGGTGAAAAACTGTTTTTT.

The CDR3 nucleotides read TGCAGCGCCCTTAGCGCTGGCAATCAGCCCCAGCATTTT. Protein: CSALSAGNQPQHF. The V gene is TRBV29-1, the J gene TRBJ1-5, with no clear D. Germline loops: CDR1 SQVTM, CDR2 ANQGSEA. This CDR3 spans 13 amino acids. With 7 bases removed from V and 2 bases from J, the gap between germline ends came to 12 bases.

This clonotype was seen a single time. The J gene is TRBJ2-1, the V gene TRBV6-2 or TRBV6-3; D possibly matches TRBD1 or TRBD2 (6 bases each). Trimming took off 0 bases at V and 9 bases at J, with 15 bases between the two ends. The CDR3 length is 15 residues. Germline loops: CDR1 MNHEY, CDR2 SVGEGT. CDR3: CASSYSRRGVGEQFF. Here the CDR3 DNA reads TGTGCCAGCAGTTACTCGAGGAGGGGGGTCGGTGAGCAGTTCTTC.

This clonotype was detected a few times. The chain is built from TRBV29-1 and TRBJ2-3; 9 bases are shared with TRBD2. Looked up from germline, CDR1 is SQVTM and CDR2 is ANQGSEA. The V segment lost 3 bases and the J segment 2 bases; nucleotides outside the gene matches: 6. The CDR3 loop spans 15 amino acids. As DNA, the CDR3 is TGCAGCGTTGACCTAGCGGGGAGGGTCACAGATACGCAGTATTTT. Translation: CSVDLAGRVTDTQYF.

This clonotype was seen repeatedly, ten times or more. The chain combines TRBV24-1 with TRBJ2-3; weak D call: TRBD2 (5 bases). Per germline, CDR1 KGHDR and CDR2 SFDVKD. The V gene lost 6 bases and the J gene lost 6 bases, with 18 bases spanning the gap. CDR3 length: 15 residues. This chain's CDR3 is CATSPQLGTEDTQYF. The CDR3 DNA is TGTGCCACCAGTCCACAACTAGGAACCGAGGATACGCAGTATTTT.

This clonotype has only one observation. The gene calls are TRBV27 and TRBJ2-5, with D perhaps TRBD2 (6 bases). Trimming shortened V by 4 bases and J by 1 base, and 16 bases separated the two germline ends. This CDR3 spans 16 amino acids. Germline CDR1 reads MNHEY; CDR2 reads SMNVEV (reference sequence). The DNA of the CDR3 is TGTGCCAGCAGTTCGCCCGGGACTGAGACCCAAGAGACCCAGTACTTC. It translates to CASSSPGTETQETQYF.

The chain combines TRBV6-1 with TRBJ1-6; D may be TRBD1 (6 bases). The CDR3 runs to 16 residues. CDR1 is MNHNS and CDR2 is SASEGT in the germline V gene. The V end was cut by 2 bases, the J end by 10 bases, with 18 bases between. The CDR3 nucleotides read TGTGCCAGCAGTGAAAACTGGGACACTTCGAGATCACCCCTCCACTTT. It translates to CASSENWDTSRSPLHF.

This CDR3 is CASSLQSGRIGGAEQYF. The CDR3 bases are TGCGCCAGCAGCTTACAAAGCGGGAGGATTGGGGGGGCCGAGCAGTACTTC. The J gene is TRBJ2-7, the V gene TRBV4-1; 9 bases are a match to TRBD2. This CDR3 has 17 residues. The germline gives CDR1 MGHRA, CDR2 YSYEKL. V lost 5 bases to trimming and J lost 6 bases; unmatched junction nucleotides: 17.

This clonotype was picked up a small number of times. The chain carries TRBV24-1 and TRBJ1-4; no definite D call. CDR3 length: 16 amino acids. CDR1 KGHDR and CDR2 SFDVKD come from the germline V gene. Trimming pared 3 bases from V and 5 bases from J, leaving 15 bases between. CDR3 DNA sequence: TGTGCCACCAGTGATCCACAAGACGGTATCAATGAAAAACTGTTTTTT. Its translation is CATSDPQDGINEKLFF.

The V gene is TRBV4-3, the J gene TRBJ2-3; TRBD2 might be the D (5 bases). The CDR3 loop spans 17 amino acids. The V and J ends lost 2 bases and 4 bases respectively, with 19 bases between them. Germline V gene lookup returns CDR1 LGHNA and CDR2 YSLEER. In DNA, the CDR3 is TGCGCCAGCAGCCAATTGTTGGTCGGGGTTCGATCAGATACGCAGTATTTT. This sequence encodes CASSQLLVGVRSDTQYF.

As DNA, the CDR3 is TGTGCCAGCACAAGGACTAGGAACTACAATGAGCAGTTCTTC. Translated: CASTRTRNYNEQFF. The rearrangement links TRBV6-2 or TRBV6-3 to TRBJ2-1; 7 nucleotides match TRBD2. The ends lost 7 bases at V and 3 bases at J; junction bases unmatched: 6. CDR1 is MNHEY, CDR2 SVGEGT, per germline. There are 14 residues in the CDR3.

The V and J genes are TRBV3-1 and TRBJ2-7; either TRBD1 or TRBD2 may fit D (5 bases each). Trimming took 4 bases from V and 0 from J, leaving 10 bases between them. CDR1 and CDR2 (germline): LGHDT, YNNKEL (reference sequence). The CDR3 runs 14 residues. The CDR3 DNA is TGTGCCAGCAGCCGCCAGAGGGGCTCCTACGAGCAGTACTTC. It translates to CASSRQRGSYEQYF.